These T cell receptor beta chains were read from a single sample in a study of breast tumors, draining lymph nodes, adjacent tissues. TCRdb analysed the multiplex PCR reads with MiXCR anew, one entry per CDR3 protein. The table has about 230,000 distinct CDR3 sequences, about 34% seen once. The specimen was axillary lymph node tissue. The receptors originated from a female donor with breast cancer. Some clones in this sample may be carry-over from other donors' samples. Both conserved end residues are part of each CDR3.

V,J,CDR3
TRBV6-2/TRBV6-3,TRBJ1-6,CASSYRGTGLMNSPLHF
TRBV19,TRBJ1-1,CASSISRNTEAFF
TRBV15,TRBJ2-6,CATSSRRTSGANVLTF
TRBV6-5,TRBJ2-1,CASSSTGTHSYNEQFF
TRBV4-1,TRBJ2-1,CASSQGHFSLSYNEQFF
TRBV10-3,TRBJ2-7,CAISAVLGPQGMGYEQYF
TRBV28,TRBJ1-3,CAIQGLSGNTIYF
TRBV20-1,TRBJ2-3,CSARIGGADTQYF
TRBV24-1,TRBJ2-1,CATSDPTSGDSYNEQFF
TRBV20-1,TRBJ2-2,CSARDDGRLYTGELFF
TRBV11-2,TRBJ2-6,CASSLVGDRADVLTF
TRBV6-5,TRBJ2-1,CASRRLAEQFF
TRBV5-1,TRBJ2-3,CASSKTGRLDTDTRYF
TRBV6-1,TRBJ2-7,CASSEASTGYEQYF
TRBV29-1,TRBJ2-7,CSVELGATGYEQYF